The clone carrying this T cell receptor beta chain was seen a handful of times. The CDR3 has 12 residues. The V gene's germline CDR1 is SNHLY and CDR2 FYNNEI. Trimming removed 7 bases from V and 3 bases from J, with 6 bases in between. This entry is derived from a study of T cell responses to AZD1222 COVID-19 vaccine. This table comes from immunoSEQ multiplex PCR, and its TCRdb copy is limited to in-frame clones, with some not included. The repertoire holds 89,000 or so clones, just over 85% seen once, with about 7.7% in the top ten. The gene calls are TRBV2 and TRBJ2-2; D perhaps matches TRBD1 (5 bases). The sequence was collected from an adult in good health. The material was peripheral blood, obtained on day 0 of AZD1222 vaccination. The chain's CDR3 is CASTRDTGELFF. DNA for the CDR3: TGTGCCAGCACCAGGGACACCGGGGAGCTGTTTTTT.